A selection of T cell receptor beta chains follows, all from one sample in a study of CD8+ T cells in alopecia areata. Clones were read by immunoSEQ multiplex PCR, and TCRdb kept only the in-frame ones, dropping some. The sample includes more than 100,000 clones, under 90% seen only once; the top ten take more than 9.5%. Sequencing used CD8+ T cells sorted from blood, obtained at roughly week 30, from a patient treated with tofacitinib. The receptors stem from a human donor with alopecia areata. Both conserved end residues are part of each CDR3. The order of the fields is clone size, J gene, V gene, CDR3 length, CDR3 protein. The size entry is marked missing in some rows and otherwise reads once, few, many or a size class.

clone size: NA
J gene: TRBJ2-7
V gene: TRBV6-5
CDR3 length: 15
CDR3 protein: CASSPRGQGLHEQYF

clone size: NA
J gene: TRBJ2-3
V gene: TRBV27
CDR3 length: 16
CDR3 protein: CASSFAFDRRTDTQYF

clone size: once
J gene: TRBJ2-1
V gene: TRBV27
CDR3 length: 15
CDR3 protein: CAVAEGGPSYNEQFF

clone size: NA
J gene: TRBJ2-1
V gene: TRBV10-2
CDR3 length: 15
CDR3 protein: CASSEGLAGGNEQFF

clone size: NA
J gene: TRBJ2-3
V gene: TRBV6-1
CDR3 length: 17
CDR3 protein: CASSEDISGQGSDTQYF

clone size: NA
J gene: TRBJ2-1
V gene: TRBV23-1
CDR3 length: 18
CDR3 protein: CASSQCITSGRSYNEQFF

clone size: NA
J gene: TRBJ2-7
V gene: TRBV19
CDR3 length: 11
CDR3 protein: CASSRGDEQYF

clone size: NA
J gene: TRBJ2-1
V gene: TRBV29-1
CDR3 length: 14
CDR3 protein: CSTSAGLLYNEQFF

clone size: NA
J gene: TRBJ2-3
V gene: TRBV7-2
CDR3 length: 16
CDR3 protein: CASSLEREVGTDTQYF

clone size: medium-sized
J gene: TRBJ2-2
V gene: TRBV7-9
CDR3 length: 12
CDR3 protein: CASSPRIGELFF

clone size: NA
J gene: TRBJ1-1
V gene: TRBV6-5
CDR3 length: 15
CDR3 protein: CASSYSHRENTEAFF

clone size: NA
J gene: TRBJ2-2
V gene: TRBV28
CDR3 length: 16
CDR3 protein: CASSYGSGQNTGELFF

clone size: NA
J gene: TRBJ2-7
V gene: TRBV7-6
CDR3 length: 14
CDR3 protein: CASSLTQGDYEQYF

clone size: NA
J gene: TRBJ2-4
V gene: TRBV30
CDR3 length: 16
CDR3 protein: CAWSPRGVTAKNIQYF

clone size: NA
J gene: TRBJ1-4
V gene: TRBV7-8
CDR3 length: 15
CDR3 protein: CASSSRTATNEKLFF

clone size: once
J gene: TRBJ1-2
V gene: TRBV15
CDR3 length: 17
CDR3 protein: CATSRDLIHRAKDGYTF

clone size: NA
J gene: TRBJ1-5
V gene: TRBV7-4
CDR3 length: 13
CDR3 protein: CASSPDAKQPQHF

clone size: NA
J gene: TRBJ2-6
V gene: TRBV7-3
CDR3 length: 14
CDR3 protein: CASRSSSGANVLTF

clone size: NA
J gene: TRBJ2-1
V gene: TRBV7-8
CDR3 length: 19
CDR3 protein: CASSDRGSGRADIHNEQFF

clone size: NA
J gene: TRBJ2-1
V gene: TRBV15
CDR3 length: 14
CDR3 protein: CATRRDRADNEQFF

clone size: NA
J gene: TRBJ2-5
V gene: TRBV7-7
CDR3 length: 13
CDR3 protein: CASSLALGETQYF

clone size: NA
J gene: TRBJ2-1
V gene: TRBV7-9
CDR3 length: 13
CDR3 protein: CASSLGARYEQFF